These 21 T cell receptor beta chains came from one sample sequenced in a study of blood T cell repertoires in COVID-19. Some clones are missing from TCRdb's copy, which holds only in-frame ones; the method was immunoSEQ multiplex PCR. The sample has hundreds of thousands of clones; roughly 90% are singletons. Sequencing was performed on peripheral blood. The receptors shown here come from a man aged 35 to 55 with acute or convalescent COVID-19.

The rearrangement links TRBV6-5 to TRBJ1-1; TRBD1 matches 7 bases. In germline, CDR1 is MNHEY, CDR2 SVGAGI. The CDR3 runs to 13 residues. The V gene end was trimmed by 6 bases and the J gene end by 5 bases; junction bases not matched to a gene: 6. The CDR3 sequence: CASSPSGGTEAFF. CDR3 in DNA: TGTGCCAGCAGCCCGTCAGGGGGTACTGAAGCTTTCTTT.

The chain joins TRBV19 to TRBJ2-1; TRBD1 matches 7 bases. The germline CDR1 and CDR2 sequences are LNHDA and SQIVND (reference sequence). The J segment lost 7 bases and the V segment lost 5 bases, leaving 8 bases of the junction unmatched. CDR3 size: 14 residues. CDR3 sequence reads: CASSYRDRGNEQFF. The CDR3 DNA reads as TGTGCCAGTAGTTACCGGGACAGAGGGAATGAGCAGTTCTTC.

V usage is TRBV7-8 and J usage is TRBJ2-5, with no clear D. CDR1 is SGHVS and CDR2 is FQNEAQ in the germline V gene. The germline V and J ends were trimmed by 1 base and 5 bases, with 17 bases remaining between them. The CDR3 totals 16 residues. The DNA of the CDR3 is TGTGCCAGCAGCTTAGACCGTCCAGCGTTAGGCGAGACCCAGTACTTC. Protein sequence: CASSLDRPALGETQYF.

This chain joins TRBV20-1 and TRBJ1-1; D uncertain. From germline, CDR1 is DFQATT and CDR2 SNEGSKA (reference sequence). This CDR3 comprises 10 residues. V lost 5 bases and J 7 bases, leaving 8 bases between the germline ends. The CDR3 region is CSASDGEAFF. CDR3 DNA: TGCAGTGCTTCAGATGGTGAAGCTTTCTTT.

The CDR3 loop reads CASSPGLAQPRYNEQFF. CDR3 DNA sequence: TGTGCCAGCAGCCCGGGACTAGCGCAACCGAGGTACAATGAGCAGTTCTTC. V usage is TRBV28 and J usage is TRBJ2-1, with TRBD2 matching 10 bases. This CDR3 comprises 17 residues. Germline-derived CDR1 and CDR2 are MDHEN and SYDVKM. The ends lost 6 bases at V and 4 bases at J; junction bases unmatched: 12.

This chain connects TRBV30 to TRBJ2-3, with TRBD2 matching over 12 bases. V shed 5 bases and J 15 bases; nucleotides not matched to a gene: 9. The CDR3 is made up of 12 amino acids. The germline V gene has CDR1 GTSNPN and CDR2 SVGIG (reference sequence). The CDR3 is CAWAKLAGGDYF. Here the CDR3 DNA reads TGTGCCTGGGCAAAACTAGCGGGGGGCGACTATTTT.

The chain is built from TRBV4-2 and TRBJ1-4; D gene uncertain. This CDR3 has 15 residues. Germline V gives CDR1 LGHNA, CDR2 YNFKEQ. Trimming took 0 bases from V and 8 from J, leaving 13 bases between them. The DNA for the CDR3 is TGTGCCAGCAGCCAAGATCGGCAGAGAGGAGAAAAACTGTTTTTT. This sequence encodes CASSQDRQRGEKLFF.

The table lists this clone with a few counts. The V and J genes are TRBV7-9 and TRBJ1-1; possible D gene TRBD1, 6 bases. Per germline, CDR1 SEHNR and CDR2 FQNEAQ (reference sequence). The CDR3 contains 15 residues. Trimming left V 5 bases short and J 0 bases short, with 13 bases between. In DNA, the CDR3 is TGTGCCAGCAGCGAGGGGGGGCCGGTGAACACTGAAGCTTTCTTT. This codes for CASSEGGPVNTEAFF.

The V and J genes are TRBV19 and TRBJ2-3; the match to TRBD2 covers 7 bases. Germline loops: CDR1 LNHDA, CDR2 SQIVND (reference sequence). V lost 3 bases, J lost 2 bases, and 5 bases stayed unmatched. CDR3 length: 15 amino acids. The CDR3 sequence is CASSIARGYTDTQYF. Here the CDR3 DNA reads TGTGCCAGTAGTATCGCGCGGGGGTACACAGATACGCAGTATTTT.

CDR3 residues: CSARATYEQYF. The DNA of the CDR3 is TGCAGTGCTAGAGCCACCTACGAGCAGTACTTC. V usage is TRBV20-1 and J usage is TRBJ2-7; D gene unclear. The CDR3 spans 11 residues. Trimming took 1 base from V and 2 from J, leaving 3 bases between them. Germline CDR1 DFQATT, CDR2 SNEGSKA (reference sequence).

This chain connects TRBV9 to TRBJ1-5, with 7 positions matching TRBD1. The length of the CDR3 is 16 residues. Germline CDR1 and CDR2: SGDLS and YYNGEE. With V trimmed by 3 bases and J by 0 bases, 6 bases remained unmatched. CDR3 in amino acids: CASSGGQADSNQPQHF. In nucleotides, the CDR3 is TGTGCCAGCAGCGGTGGACAGGCAGATAGCAATCAGCCCCAGCATTTT.

This chain connects TRBV6-1 to TRBJ2-2; TRBD2 might be the D (5 bases). Trimming shortened V by 1 base and J by 6 bases, and 12 bases separated the two germline ends. CDR1 and CDR2 from the germline V gene are MNHNS and SASEGT. CDR3 length: 15 amino acids. CDR3 in DNA: TGTGCCAGCAGTGAAGTTGAGAGGGAAGCCGGGGAGCTGTTTTTT. This translates into CASSEVEREAGELFF.

The chain is built from TRBV18 and TRBJ2-1, with TRBD2 matching 9 bases. J lost 4 bases, V lost 1 base, and 5 bases had no gene match. From germline, CDR1 is KGHSH and CDR2 LQKENI. CDR3 size: 16 residues. CDR3 amino acids: CASSPRSSGNYNEQFF. CDR3 DNA: TGTGCCAGCTCACCACGCTCTAGCGGGAATTACAATGAGCAGTTCTTC.

V gene TRBV7-3 combines with J gene TRBJ2-7; 9 bases align to TRBD2. From germline, CDR1 is SGHTA and CDR2 FQGTGA. Trimming at V came to 5 bases and at J to 7 bases, leaving 9 bases not matched to a gene. The CDR3 has 14 residues. The CDR3 nucleotides read TGTGCCAGCAGCCCCGGCGGGGGGGCTAGTGAGCAGTACTTC. Encoded protein: CASSPGGGASEQYF.

The chain recombines TRBV10-1 with TRBJ1-5; a weak D match, TRBD1 (6 bases). CDR3 size: 13 residues. Between the trimmed V and J ends, which lost 5 bases and 7 bases, there was a span of 12 bases. Germline loops: CDR1 WNHNN, CDR2 SYGVQD (reference sequence). This CDR3 is CASSIQGRQPQHF. The CDR3, as DNA: TGCGCCAGCAGTATACAGGGTCGGCAGCCCCAGCATTTT.

The CDR3 region is CASSIRKGQGSYNEQFF. The CDR3, as DNA: TGTGCCAGTAGTATCAGGAAAGGCCAGGGCTCCTACAATGAGCAGTTCTTC. The chain couples TRBV19 to TRBJ2-7; D may be TRBD1 (5 bases). The end of the DNA aligns better with TRBJ2-1, so the J call may be wrong. CDR3 length equals 17 residues. Germline V CDR1 and CDR2: LNHDA, SQIVND (reference sequence).

J is TRBJ1-1 and V is TRBV27; tentatively, D is TRBD1 (6 bases). This CDR3 has 14 residues. V lost 7 bases and J lost 4, with 16 bases in between. Germline V gene lookup returns CDR1 MNHEY and CDR2 SMNVEV (reference sequence). CDR3 nucleotide sequence: TGTGCCAGCAAAATCAACAGGGCAAGCACTGAAGCTTTCTTT. This codes for CASKINRASTEAFF.

This chain links TRBV19 with TRBJ1-5; TRBD1 matches 10 bases. Germline CDR1 LNHDA, CDR2 SQIVND (reference sequence). V lost 5 bases to trimming and J lost 0 bases; unmatched junction nucleotides: 4. CDR3 length: 16 amino acids. In DNA form, the CDR3 reads TGTGCCAGTAGTTCATGGACAGGGGGTAGCAATCAGCCCCAGCATTTT. Amino acids: CASSSWTGGSNQPQHF.

The rearrangement joins TRBV18 to TRBJ2-7, with 8 positions matching TRBD2. There are 17 residues in the CDR3. The ends lost 2 bases at V and 2 bases at J; junction bases unmatched: 11. Germline assignment: CDR1 KGHSH and CDR2 LQKENI. In nucleotides, the CDR3 is TGTGCCAGCTCACCAGAGGCTTCAACGGGGGGGGCCTACGAGCAGTACTTC. It encodes CASSPEASTGGAYEQYF.

The V and J genes are TRBV27 and TRBJ2-1, with 10 bases identical to TRBD2. This CDR3 comprises 14 residues. The V and J ends lost 7 bases and 6 bases, in that order; junction bases with no gene match: 6. Per the germline V gene, CDR1 is MNHEY and CDR2 is SMNVEV (reference sequence). CDR3 in DNA: TGTGCCAGCACCCCGACTAGCGGGCGCAATGAGCAGTTCTTC. This encodes CASTPTSGRNEQFF.

This clone was seen only a few times. V gene TRBV7-9 combines with J gene TRBJ1-1; D remains ambiguous. Germline CDR1 reads SEHNR; CDR2 reads FQNEAQ (reference sequence). There are 15 residues in the CDR3. The V end was cut by 1 base, the J end by 4 bases, with 13 bases between. This chain's CDR3 is CASSLDFMGSTEAFF. The CDR3 bases are TGTGCCAGCAGCTTAGACTTCATGGGCTCCACTGAAGCTTTCTTT.